What follows are 30 T cell receptor beta chains derived from one specimen sequenced in a study of a mutant IDH1 vaccine in newly diagnosed glioma. Time point here: week 5, during vaccination. All doses held 300 ug of mutant IDH1 20-mer peptide, with topical imiquimod. This table comes from immunoSEQ multiplex PCR, and its TCRdb copy is limited to in-frame clones, with some not included. The data hold 45,000 to 60,000 clones, with roughly 78% observed a single time. Antigen specificity for these receptors is unknown. This specimen was PBMCs, taken from a glioma patient whose treatment included an IDH1 peptide vaccine. Receptors originate from a man between 50 and 59 years old with glioma.

The chain is built from TRBV28 and TRBJ1-1, with D unresolved. The germline V gene has CDR1 MDHEN and CDR2 SYDVKM. Trimming removed 6 bases at V and 3 bases at J, with 14 bases between. CDR3 length: 14 residues. DNA of the CDR3: TGTGCCAGCAGCACGGATCTTTTGGACACTGAAGCTTTCTTT. Protein: CASSTDLLDTEAFF.

The chain employs TRBV2 and TRBJ1-2; a weak D match, TRBD1 (6 bases). Germline V CDR1 and CDR2: SNHLY, FYNNEI. There are 14 residues in the CDR3. With 6 bases removed from V and 0 bases from J, the gap between germline ends came to 11 bases. Here the CDR3 DNA reads TGTGCCAGCAGACCGGACAGATCTAACTATGGCTACACCTTC. This sequence encodes CASRPDRSNYGYTF. Filled out from reference TRBV2 and TRBJ1-2, the complete variable domain reads EPEVTQTPSHQVTQMGQEVILRCVPISNHLYFYWYRQILGQKVEFLVSFYNNEISEKSEIFDDQFSVERPDGSNFTLKIRSTKLEDSAMYFCASRPDRSNYGYTFGSGTRLTVV.

By sample share, this clone is medium-sized (0.01 to 0.1%). V usage is TRBV4-2 and J usage is TRBJ2-2, with D unclear. V shed 4 bases and J shed 2 bases, with 2 bases lying between them. The germline V gene has CDR1 LGHNA and CDR2 YNFKEQ. CDR3 length: 12 residues. CDR3 protein: CASSPNTGELFF. DNA of the CDR3: TGTGCCAGCAGCCCTAACACCGGGGAGCTGTTTTTT.

This chain joins TRBV6-5 and TRBJ1-5; D is uncertain. Germline V gene sequence: CDR1 MNHEY, CDR2 SVGAGI. The CDR3 spans 14 residues. The ends were cut back, 6 bases at V and 10 bases at J, with 19 bases in the middle. The CDR3, as DNA: TGTGCCAGCAGCCCGGGTAGGGTCGTGGGTCCCCAGCATTTT. It codes for CASSPGRVVGPQHF.

J is TRBJ2-5 and V is TRBV14, with 7 bases matching TRBD2. This CDR3 comprises 17 residues. The V and J ends lost 4 bases and 2 bases, in that order; junction bases with no gene match: 13. CDR1 SGHDN and CDR2 FVKESK come from the germline V gene. The DNA for the CDR3 is TGTGCCAGCAGCCCCCCTCTAGGAGCGGGGCCTCAAGAGACCCAGTACTTC. This gives the protein CASSPPLGAGPQETQYF.

This clone was observed a handful of times. This CDR3 is CASSADRGLRSNTEAFF. CDR3 bases: TGTGCCAGCAGCGCGGACAGGGGGCTCCGATCGAACACTGAAGCTTTCTTT. The chain recombines TRBV5-4 with TRBJ1-1, with 11 bases lining up with TRBD1. The CDR3 has 17 residues. With 4 bases clipped from V and 1 base from J, the junction kept 9 bases outside the gene matches. Germline CDR1 and CDR2: SGHNT and YYREEE (reference sequence).

V and J are TRBV30 and TRBJ2-1; D unclear. CDR3 length: 12 residues. Per germline, CDR1 GTSNPN and CDR2 SVGIG (reference sequence). This CDR3 is CALSHGYNEQFF. In nucleotides, the CDR3 is TGTGCTCTTAGCCACGGCTACAATGAGCAGTTCTTC.

This chain uses TRBV19 with TRBJ1-5; D unresolved. Deletions cut 7 bases from V and 0 bases from J, with 10 bases between. The CDR3 loop spans 14 amino acids. CDR1 and CDR2 from the germline V gene are LNHDA and SQIVND (reference sequence). The CDR3 region is CASTDGYSNQPQHF. The DNA of the CDR3 is TGTGCCAGTACCGACGGATATAGCAATCAGCCCCAGCATTTT.

This clone was seen a single time. V gene TRBV6-1 combines with J gene TRBJ1-1; D perhaps matches TRBD1 (6 bases). CDR3 length: 13 residues. Germline-derived CDR1 and CDR2 are MNHNS and SASEGT. Trimming cost V 10 bases and J 5 bases, with 17 bases left between them. The CDR3 DNA follows: TGTGCCAACCGGGCGCAGGGGACGACTGAAGCTTTCTTT. This gives the protein CANRAQGTTEAFF.

The rearrangement joins TRBV5-1 to TRBJ2-2; D ambiguous. This CDR3 has 14 residues. The germline V gene encodes CDR1 SGHRS and CDR2 YFSETQ. V was pared by 0 bases and J by 4 bases, with 7 bases between. The CDR3 coding sequence is TGCGCCAGCAGCTTGGAGGGTCCCACCGGGGAGCTGTTTTTT. This codes for CASSLEGPTGELFF.

The rearrangement uses TRBV2 and TRBJ1-1, with D perhaps TRBD1 (6 bases). CDR1 and CDR2 (germline): SNHLY, FYNNEI. CDR3 size: 13 residues. V was trimmed by 7 bases and J by 5 bases, leaving 14 bases between them. The CDR3 DNA sequence: TGTGCCAGCACCCAAGGGGGGGGAACTGAAGCTTTCTTT. Protein product: CASTQGGGTEAFF. Drawing the rest from reference TRBV2 and TRBJ1-1, the complete variable domain is EPEVTQTPSHQVTQMGQEVILRCVPISNHLYFYWYRQILGQKVEFLVSFYNNEISEKSEIFDDQFSVERPDGSNFTLKIRSTKLEDSAMYFCASTQGGGTEAFFGQGTRLTVV.

The chain uses TRBV28 and TRBJ1-2, with 7 bases lining up with TRBD1. J gave up 3 bases and V 10 bases, and 11 bases lay outside the gene matches. The CDR3 totals 14 residues. Germline CDR1 reads MDHEN; CDR2 reads SYDVKM. The CDR3 here is CATFQGGHDYGYTF. DNA of the CDR3: TGTGCCACCTTCCAGGGGGGCCACGACTATGGCTACACCTTC.

V and J are TRBV6-6 and TRBJ2-7; D unresolved. V lost 5 bases and J lost 0, with 14 bases in between. CDR3 length: 15 amino acids. Germline assignment: CDR1 MNHNY and CDR2 SVGAGI (reference sequence). The CDR3 coding sequence is TGTGCCAGCAGTCCCGGGCCAAGAAGCTCCTACGAGCAGTACTTC. It specifies CASSPGPRSSYEQYF.

V usage is TRBV28 and J usage is TRBJ2-7, with unresolved D. The CDR3 runs 14 residues. Germline-derived CDR1 and CDR2 are MDHEN and SYDVKM. V lost 5 bases, J lost 0 bases, and 11 bases lay in between. The CDR3 DNA follows: TGTGCCAGCAGTCCGCGTGACGGCTCCTACGAGCAGTACTTC. It translates to CASSPRDGSYEQYF.

V usage is TRBV7-2 and J usage is TRBJ2-3; possible D gene TRBD1, 6 bases. The germline V and J ends were trimmed by 1 base and 0 bases, with 17 bases remaining between them. Germline CDR1 and CDR2: SGHTA and FQGNSA. The CDR3 has 18 residues. CDR3 sequence: CASSLDAGAQGSTDTQYF. Here the CDR3 DNA reads TGTGCCAGCAGCTTAGATGCGGGTGCCCAGGGGAGCACAGATACGCAGTATTTT. Based on the CDR3 plus reference TRBV7-2 and TRBJ2-3, the full variable domain is GAGVSQSPSNKVTEKGKDVELRCDPISGHTALYWYRQSLGQGLEFLIYFQGNSAPDKSGLPSDRFSAERTGGSVSTLTIQRTQQEDSAVYLCASSLDAGAQGSTDTQYFGPGTRLTVL.

This clone was seen just once. The rearrangement joins TRBV2 to TRBJ2-7; 9 nucleotides align to TRBD1. In germline, CDR1 is SNHLY, CDR2 FYNNEI. The CDR3 has 14 amino acids. The junction had 6 bases not matched to a gene; V was cut back by 4 bases and J by 5 bases. The CDR3 DNA reads as TGTGCCAGCAGTGTACAGGGGGCAAAGAACGAGCAGTACTTC. This codes for CASSVQGAKNEQYF.

The chain joins TRBV20-1 to TRBJ1-2; D remains ambiguous. The V and J ends lost 6 bases and 2 bases respectively, with 7 bases between them. Germline V gives CDR1 DFQATT, CDR2 SNEGSKA (reference sequence). This CDR3 comprises 11 residues. CDR3: CSAPDNYGYTF. The CDR3 region has the DNA TGCAGTGCCCCGGACAACTATGGCTACACCTTC.

The chain employs TRBV12-2 and TRBJ1-2; the table assigns TRBD1, which was not confirmed against the DNA. TRBV12-2 is a pseudogene segment. The CDR3 sequence is 17 residues long. CDR3 sequence (DNA): TGTGCAAGTCGCTTAGCGTTGCGGACAGGGGTGAGCTATGGCTACACCTTC. Protein sequence: CASRLALRTGVSYGYTF.

This sequence joins TRBV9 and TRBJ2-7, with D tentatively TRBD1 or TRBD2 (5 bases each). V gave up 0 bases and J gave up 3 bases, with 13 bases separating them. CDR3 length equals 15 residues. In germline, CDR1 is SGDLS, CDR2 YYNGEE. Written as DNA, the CDR3 is TGTGCCAGCAGCGTAGAAGCAGGGAGAGGCTACGAGCAGTACTTC. The encoded protein is CASSVEAGRGYEQYF.

This chain uses TRBV13 with TRBJ1-3; 7 bases align to TRBD1. CDR3 length: 14 residues. The germline V gene has CDR1 PRHDT and CDR2 FYEKMQ (reference sequence). V trimming: 3 bases; J trimming: 5 bases; junction bases outside the gene matches: 4. The CDR3 here is CASSFRTGRNTIYF. In nucleotides, the CDR3 is TGTGCCAGCAGCTTCAGGACAGGAAGAAACACCATATATTTT.

The rearrangement links TRBV9 to TRBJ1-4, with a possible D match to TRBD1 (6 bases). V lost 2 bases to trimming and J lost 8 bases, with 10 bases between them. The CDR3 runs to 13 residues. Germline V gives CDR1 SGDLS, CDR2 YYNGEE. This chain's CDR3 is CASSVGQREKLFF. The DNA of the CDR3 is TGTGCCAGCAGCGTTGGACAGAGGGAAAAACTGTTTTTT.

The chain is built from TRBV19 and TRBJ1-5; D perhaps matches TRBD1 (5 bases). Germline V gene lookup returns CDR1 LNHDA and CDR2 SQIVND (reference sequence). This CDR3 spans 14 amino acids. Trimming shortened V by 3 bases and J by 5 bases, and 11 bases separated the two germline ends. CDR3 sequence (DNA): TGTGCCAGTAGTATGGGGGGAGGGTATCAGCCCCAGCATTTT. Its translation: CASSMGGGYQPQHF.

This sequence joins TRBV29-1 and TRBJ1-4; D call uncertain. The V gene's germline CDR1 is SQVTM and CDR2 ANQGSEA. V was trimmed by 0 bases and J by 7 bases, leaving 12 bases between them. This CDR3 spans 14 amino acids. CDR3 bases: TGCAGCGTTGAAGATGAGGGAGAAGGTGAAAAACTGTTTTTT. Protein product: CSVEDEGEGEKLFF.

The rearrangement joins TRBV7-8 to TRBJ2-7; a possible D gene is TRBD1 (6 bases). CDR3 length equals 14 residues. CDR1 SGHVS and CDR2 FQNEAQ come from the germline V gene. V was trimmed by 3 bases and J by 7 bases, leaving 16 bases between them. CDR3 nucleotides: TGTGCCAGCAGCTTGGGGAACAGGGTTGCGGAGCAGTACTTC. Translated, it gives CASSLGNRVAEQYF.

This chain connects TRBV10-1 to TRBJ2-7; 11 bases are shared with TRBD1. This CDR3 has 13 amino acids. CDR1 and CDR2 (germline): WNHNN, SYGVQD (reference sequence). J was trimmed by 8 bases and V by 6 bases; bases with no gene match: 6. CDR3 nucleotides: TGCGCCAGCAGCCGGGACAGGGGGAACCAGCAGTACTTC. Encoded protein: CASSRDRGNQQYF.

The chain recombines TRBV19 with TRBJ1-1, with 9 bases aligning to TRBD1. The CDR3 sequence is 14 residues long. V was clipped by 5 bases and J by 1 base; unmatched bases: 2. Germline V gives CDR1 LNHDA, CDR2 SQIVND (reference sequence). The CDR3 DNA follows: TGTGCCAGTAGTCCGGGACAGGGGAACACTGAAGCTTTCTTT. Translated: CASSPGQGNTEAFF.

The rearrangement links TRBV13 to TRBJ2-7; D is unresolved. Germline CDR1 is PRHDT and CDR2 is FYEKMQ (reference sequence). The germline V and J ends were trimmed by 1 base and 3 bases, with 10 bases remaining between them. This CDR3 spans 14 amino acids. The CDR3 loop is CASSLVTLSYEQYF. CDR3 nucleotides: TGTGCCAGCAGCTTAGTCACACTCAGCTACGAGCAGTACTTC.

This chain connects TRBV7-6 to TRBJ2-1; TRBD2 matches 10 bases. Germline V gives CDR1 SGHVS, CDR2 FNYEAQ. With 0 bases clipped from V and 6 bases from J, the junction kept 11 bases outside the gene matches. CDR3 length equals 18 residues. The CDR3 coding sequence is TGTGCCAGCAGCTTAGCCCCTAGCGGGGGATTTAGGCTCAATGAGCAGTTCTTC. Its protein product is CASSLAPSGGFRLNEQFF.

The chain has TRBV30 and TRBJ1-5, with 8 bases that match TRBD1. Trimming removed 0 bases from V and 3 bases from J; junction bases left unmatched: 4. This CDR3 region has 15 residues. In germline, CDR1 is GTSNPN, CDR2 SVGIG (reference sequence). CDR3 DNA: TGTGCCTGGAGTGTGGGGGACAGGTACAATCAGCCCCAGCATTTT. Its translation: CAWSVGDRYNQPQHF. The whole variable domain, remainder taken from reference TRBV30 and TRBJ1-5, is SQTIHQWPATLVQPVGSPLSLECTVEGTSNPNLYWYRQAAGRGLQLLFYSVGIGQISSEVPQNLSASRPQDRQFILSSKKLLLSDSGFYLCAWSVGDRYNQPQHFGDGTRLSIL.

This clone appeared a few times. This chain joins TRBV11-2 and TRBJ1-1; D gene uncertain. The V gene lost 0 bases and the J gene lost 3 bases, with 11 bases spanning the gap. This CDR3 is 15 amino acids long. Germline V gene data show CDR1 as SGHAT and CDR2 as FQNNGV. In DNA, the CDR3 is TGTGCCAGCAGCTTAGAAGGAGGCGTGCACACTGAAGCTTTCTTT. Protein product: CASSLEGGVHTEAFF.